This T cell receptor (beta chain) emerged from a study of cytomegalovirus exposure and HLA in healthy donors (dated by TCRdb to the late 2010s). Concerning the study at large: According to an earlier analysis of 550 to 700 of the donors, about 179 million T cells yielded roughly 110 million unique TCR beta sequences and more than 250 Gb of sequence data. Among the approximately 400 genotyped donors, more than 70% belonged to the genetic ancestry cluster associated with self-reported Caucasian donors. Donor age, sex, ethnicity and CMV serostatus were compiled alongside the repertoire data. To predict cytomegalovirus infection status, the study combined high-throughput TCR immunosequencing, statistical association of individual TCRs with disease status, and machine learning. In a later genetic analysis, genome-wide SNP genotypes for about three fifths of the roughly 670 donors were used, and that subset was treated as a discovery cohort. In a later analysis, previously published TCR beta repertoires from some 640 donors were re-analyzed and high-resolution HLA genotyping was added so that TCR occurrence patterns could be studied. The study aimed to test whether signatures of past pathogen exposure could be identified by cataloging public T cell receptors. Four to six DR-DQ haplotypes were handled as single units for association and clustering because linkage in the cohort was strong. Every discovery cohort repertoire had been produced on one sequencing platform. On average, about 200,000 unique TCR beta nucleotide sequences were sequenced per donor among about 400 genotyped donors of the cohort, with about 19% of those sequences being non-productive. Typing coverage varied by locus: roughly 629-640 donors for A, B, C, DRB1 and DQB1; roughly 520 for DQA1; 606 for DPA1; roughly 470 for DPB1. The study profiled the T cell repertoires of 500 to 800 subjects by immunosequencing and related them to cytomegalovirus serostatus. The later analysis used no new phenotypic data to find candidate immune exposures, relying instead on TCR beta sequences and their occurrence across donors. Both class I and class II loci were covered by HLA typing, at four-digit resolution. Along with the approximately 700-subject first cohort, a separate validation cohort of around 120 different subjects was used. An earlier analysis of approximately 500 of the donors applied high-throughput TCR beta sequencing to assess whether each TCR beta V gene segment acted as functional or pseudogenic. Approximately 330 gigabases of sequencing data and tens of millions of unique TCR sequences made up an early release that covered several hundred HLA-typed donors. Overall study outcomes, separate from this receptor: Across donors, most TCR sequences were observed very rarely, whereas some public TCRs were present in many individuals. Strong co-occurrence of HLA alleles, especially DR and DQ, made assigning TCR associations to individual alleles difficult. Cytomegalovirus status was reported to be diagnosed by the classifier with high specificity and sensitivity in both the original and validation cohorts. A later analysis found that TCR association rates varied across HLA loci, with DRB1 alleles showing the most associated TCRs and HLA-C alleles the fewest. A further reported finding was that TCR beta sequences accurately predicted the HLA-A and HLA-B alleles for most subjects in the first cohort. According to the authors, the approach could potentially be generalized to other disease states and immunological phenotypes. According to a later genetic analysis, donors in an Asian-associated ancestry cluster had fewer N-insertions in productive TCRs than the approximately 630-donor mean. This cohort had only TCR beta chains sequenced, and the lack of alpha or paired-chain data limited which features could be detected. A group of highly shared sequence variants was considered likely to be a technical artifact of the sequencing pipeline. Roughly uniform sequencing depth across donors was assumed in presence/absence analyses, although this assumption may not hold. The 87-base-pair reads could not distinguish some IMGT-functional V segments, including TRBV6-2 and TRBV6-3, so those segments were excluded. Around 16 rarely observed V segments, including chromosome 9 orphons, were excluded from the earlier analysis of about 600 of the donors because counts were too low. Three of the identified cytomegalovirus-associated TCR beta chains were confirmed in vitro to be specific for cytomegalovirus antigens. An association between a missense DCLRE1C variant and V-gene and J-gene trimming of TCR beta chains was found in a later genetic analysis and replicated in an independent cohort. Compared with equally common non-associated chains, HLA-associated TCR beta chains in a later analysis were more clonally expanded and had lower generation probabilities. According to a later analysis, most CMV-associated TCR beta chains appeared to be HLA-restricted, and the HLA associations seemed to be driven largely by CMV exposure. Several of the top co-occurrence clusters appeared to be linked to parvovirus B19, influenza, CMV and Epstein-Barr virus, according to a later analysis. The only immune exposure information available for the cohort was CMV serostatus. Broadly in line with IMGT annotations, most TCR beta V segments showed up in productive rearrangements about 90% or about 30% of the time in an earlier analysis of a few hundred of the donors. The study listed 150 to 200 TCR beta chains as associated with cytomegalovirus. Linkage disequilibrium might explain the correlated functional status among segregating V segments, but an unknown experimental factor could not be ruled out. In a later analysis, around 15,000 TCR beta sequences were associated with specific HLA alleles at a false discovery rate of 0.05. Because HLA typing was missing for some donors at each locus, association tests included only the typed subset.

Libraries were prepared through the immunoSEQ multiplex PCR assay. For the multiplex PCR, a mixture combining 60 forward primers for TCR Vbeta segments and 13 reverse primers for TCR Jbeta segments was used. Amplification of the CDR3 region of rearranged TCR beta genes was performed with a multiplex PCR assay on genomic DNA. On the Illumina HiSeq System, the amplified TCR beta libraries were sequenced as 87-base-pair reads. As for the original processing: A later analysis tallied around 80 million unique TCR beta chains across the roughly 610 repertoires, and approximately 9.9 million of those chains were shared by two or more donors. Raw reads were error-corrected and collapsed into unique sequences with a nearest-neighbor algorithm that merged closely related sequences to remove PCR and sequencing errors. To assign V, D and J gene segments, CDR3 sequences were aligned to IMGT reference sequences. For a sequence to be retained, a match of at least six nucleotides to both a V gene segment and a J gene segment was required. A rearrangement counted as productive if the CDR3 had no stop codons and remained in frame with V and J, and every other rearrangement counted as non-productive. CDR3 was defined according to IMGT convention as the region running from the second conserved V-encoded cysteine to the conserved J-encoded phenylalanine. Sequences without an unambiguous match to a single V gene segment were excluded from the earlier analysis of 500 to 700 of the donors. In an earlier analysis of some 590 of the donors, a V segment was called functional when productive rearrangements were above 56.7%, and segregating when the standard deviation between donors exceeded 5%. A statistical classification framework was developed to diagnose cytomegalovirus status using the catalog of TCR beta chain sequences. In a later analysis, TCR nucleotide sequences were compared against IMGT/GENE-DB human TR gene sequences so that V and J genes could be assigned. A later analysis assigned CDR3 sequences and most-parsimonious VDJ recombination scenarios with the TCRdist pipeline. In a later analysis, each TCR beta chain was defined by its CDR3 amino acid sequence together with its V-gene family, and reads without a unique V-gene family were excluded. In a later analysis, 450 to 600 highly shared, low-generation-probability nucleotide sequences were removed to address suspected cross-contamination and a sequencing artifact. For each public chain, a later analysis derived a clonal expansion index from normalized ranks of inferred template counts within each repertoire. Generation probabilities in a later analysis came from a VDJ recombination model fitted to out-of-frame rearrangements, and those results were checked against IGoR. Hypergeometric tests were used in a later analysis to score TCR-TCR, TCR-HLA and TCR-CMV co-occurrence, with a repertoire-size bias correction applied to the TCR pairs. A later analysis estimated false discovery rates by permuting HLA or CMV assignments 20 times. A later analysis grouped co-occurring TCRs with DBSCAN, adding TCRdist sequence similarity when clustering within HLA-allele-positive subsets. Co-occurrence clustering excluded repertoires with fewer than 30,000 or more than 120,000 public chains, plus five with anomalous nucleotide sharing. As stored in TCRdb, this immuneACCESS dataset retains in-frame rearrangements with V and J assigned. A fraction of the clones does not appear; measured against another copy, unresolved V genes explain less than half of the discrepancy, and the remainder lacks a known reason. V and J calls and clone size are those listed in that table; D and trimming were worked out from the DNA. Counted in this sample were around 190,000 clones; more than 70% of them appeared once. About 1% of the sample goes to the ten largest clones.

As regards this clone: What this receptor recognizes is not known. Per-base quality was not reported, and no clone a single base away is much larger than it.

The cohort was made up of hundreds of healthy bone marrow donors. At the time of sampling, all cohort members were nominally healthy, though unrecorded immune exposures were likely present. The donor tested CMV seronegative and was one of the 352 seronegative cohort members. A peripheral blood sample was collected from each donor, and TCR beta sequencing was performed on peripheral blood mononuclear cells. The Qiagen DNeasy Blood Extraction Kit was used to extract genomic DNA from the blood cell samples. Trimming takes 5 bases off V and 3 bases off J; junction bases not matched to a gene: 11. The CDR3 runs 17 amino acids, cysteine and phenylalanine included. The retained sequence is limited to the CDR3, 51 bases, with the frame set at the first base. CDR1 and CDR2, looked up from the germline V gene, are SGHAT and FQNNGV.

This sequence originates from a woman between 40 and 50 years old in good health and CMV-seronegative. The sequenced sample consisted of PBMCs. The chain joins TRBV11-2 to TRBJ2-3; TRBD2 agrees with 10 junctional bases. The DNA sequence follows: TGTGCCAGCAGCCTGAGCGGGAGGGTTGTGCGGACAGATACGCAGTATTTT. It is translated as CASSLSGRVVRTDTQYF.